A single sample is the source of the 7 T cell receptor beta chains below, sequenced in a study of T-cell reconstitution after alpha-beta-depleted transplantation in children. This sample's TCRbeta library carried unique molecular identifier barcodes. TCRdb reprocessed the PCR reads with MiXCR, giving one entry per CDR3 protein. The sample has around 450,000 distinct CDR3 sequences; roughly a tenth are singletons. The sample was PBMCs, taken before TCRalphabeta/CD19-depleted stem cell transplant. These receptors were obtained from a child aged 2-9 years with inherited bone marrow failure, due to receive a stem cell transplant.

This clonotype showed up many times. The chain has TRBV4-1 and TRBJ2-7; weak D call: TRBD1 (5 bases). Germline V gives CDR1 MGHRA, CDR2 YSYEKL. With 5 bases removed from V and 4 bases from J, the gap between germline ends came to 15 bases. The CDR3 consists of 14 residues. Here the CDR3 reads CASSNQWGWYEQYF. The DNA for the CDR3 is TGCGCCAGCAGCAACCAGTGGGGCTGGTACGAGCAGTACTTC.

This clonotype was detected many times. This chain uses TRBV7-9 with TRBJ2-4; 9 bases line up with TRBD1. Germline values: CDR1 SEHNR, CDR2 FQNEAQ (reference sequence). V lost 5 bases, J lost 1 base, and 9 bases stayed unmatched. CDR3 length: 17 amino acids. The CDR3 region is CASSQGTGRLAKNIQYF. The CDR3 coding sequence is TGTGCCAGCAGCCAAGGGACAGGGCGGTTGGCCAAAAACATTCAGTACTTC. The variable domain in full, completed from reference TRBV7-9 and TRBJ2-4, reads DTGVSQNPRHKITKRGQNVTFRCDPISEHNRLYWYRQTLGQGPEFLTYFQNEAQLEKSRLLSDRFSAERPKGSFSTLEIQRTEQGDSAMYLCASSQGTGRLAKNIQYFGAGTRLSVL.

Details on this clonotype: A much larger clone is a single base away; this may be a read error. The genes are TRBV20-1 and TRBJ1-2; no reliable D call. Trimming stripped 6 bases from V and 9 bases from J, with 11 bases between. The CDR3 is made up of 10 amino acids. Germline V lookup: CDR1 DFQATT, CDR2 SNEGSKA (reference sequence). The CDR3 nucleotides read TGCAGTGCATCCGCCTCGTGCTACACCTTC. Encoded protein: CSASASCYTF.

This clonotype was seen many times. V is TRBV6-1 and J is TRBJ2-3; D remains ambiguous. Trimming cost V 6 bases and J 1 base, with 8 bases left between them. Germline CDR1 MNHNS, CDR2 SASEGT. The CDR3 length is 13 residues. The CDR3 reads CASRPFGTDTQYF. CDR3 bases: TGTGCCAGCAGGCCTTTTGGCACAGATACGCAGTATTTT.

This clonotype was observed many times. J is TRBJ2-7 and V is TRBV2, with 8 bases matching TRBD2. The length of the CDR3 is 18 residues. V dropped 3 bases and J dropped 5; count of bases not matched to a gene: 18. Germline lookup yields CDR1 SNHLY and CDR2 FYNNEI. The CDR3: CASSDPSDLSGNRDEQYF. The CDR3 DNA follows: TGTGCCAGCAGTGACCCTTCCGATCTTAGCGGGAACCGGGACGAGCAGTACTTC.

This clonotype was observed at least ten times. The rearrangement links TRBV29-1 to TRBJ2-7; D might be TRBD2 (5 bases). Trimming removed 5 bases at V and 2 bases at J, with 13 bases between. The CDR3 has 13 residues. The V gene's germline CDR1 is SQVTM and CDR2 ANQGSEA. CDR3 amino acids: CSVRVTGTYEQYF. The CDR3 DNA follows: TGCAGCGTTAGAGTTACGGGAACCTACGAGCAGTACTTC.

This clonotype has only a few counts. V gene TRBV11-2 combines with J gene TRBJ2-1, with TRBD2 identical over 10 bases. Germline CDR1 and CDR2: SGHAT and FQNNGV. This CDR3 contains 15 residues. The junction had 10 bases not matched to a gene; V was cut back by 5 bases and J by 9 bases. The CDR3 is CASSPRSSGSFEQFF. The CDR3 bases are TGTGCCAGCAGCCCGCGGTCTAGCGGGAGTTTTGAGCAGTTCTTC.